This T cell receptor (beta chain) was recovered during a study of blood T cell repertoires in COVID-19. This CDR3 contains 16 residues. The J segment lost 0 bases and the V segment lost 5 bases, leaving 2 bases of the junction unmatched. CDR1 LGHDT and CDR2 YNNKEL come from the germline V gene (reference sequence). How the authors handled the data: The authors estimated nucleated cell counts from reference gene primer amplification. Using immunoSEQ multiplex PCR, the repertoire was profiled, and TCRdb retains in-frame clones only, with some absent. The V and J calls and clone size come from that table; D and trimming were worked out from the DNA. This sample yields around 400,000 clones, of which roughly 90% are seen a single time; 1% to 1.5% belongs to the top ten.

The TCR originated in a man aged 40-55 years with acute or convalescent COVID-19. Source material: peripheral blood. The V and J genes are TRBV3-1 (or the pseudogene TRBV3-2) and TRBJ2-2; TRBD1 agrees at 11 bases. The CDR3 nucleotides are TGTGCCAGCAGCACGGGACAGGGGGCGAACACCGGGGAGCTGTTTTTT. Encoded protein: CASSTGQGANTGELFF.